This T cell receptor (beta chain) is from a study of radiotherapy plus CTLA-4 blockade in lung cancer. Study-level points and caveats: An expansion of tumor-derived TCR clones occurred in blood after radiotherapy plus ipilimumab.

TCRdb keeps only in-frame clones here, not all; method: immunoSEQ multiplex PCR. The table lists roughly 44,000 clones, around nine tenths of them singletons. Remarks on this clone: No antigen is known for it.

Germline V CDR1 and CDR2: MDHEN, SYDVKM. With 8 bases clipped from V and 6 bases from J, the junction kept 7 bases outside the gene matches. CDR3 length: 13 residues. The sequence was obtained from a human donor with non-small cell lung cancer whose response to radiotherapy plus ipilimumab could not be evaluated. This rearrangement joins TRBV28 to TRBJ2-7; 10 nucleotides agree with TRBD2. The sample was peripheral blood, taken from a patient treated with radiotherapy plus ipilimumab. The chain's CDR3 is CASASGRWSEQYF. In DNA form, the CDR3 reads TGTGCCAGCGCTAGCGGGAGATGGAGCGAGCAGTACTTC. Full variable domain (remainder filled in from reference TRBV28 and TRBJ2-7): DVKVTQSSRYLVKRTGEKVFLECVQDMDHENMFWYRQDPGLGLRLIYFSYDVKMKEKGDIPEGYSVSREKKERFSLILESASTNQTSMYLCASASGRWSEQYFGPGTRLTVT.